This passage covers 30 T cell receptor beta chains from one sample sequenced in a study of T-cell memory formation after mild COVID-19. MiXCR, applied by TCRdb to the 5' RACE reads, yields one record per CDR3 protein. The sample consists of roughly 200,000 distinct CDR3 sequences, roughly 17% of them appearing once. The specimen sequenced was PBMCs or a T cell subset sorted from them (not recorded which). These TCRs come from an adult woman who had mild COVID-19 (a few samples of this study predate the infection). Cell type and time point are not known.

The chain combines TRBV20-1 with TRBJ2-3; weak D call: TRBD2 (6 bases). V was trimmed by 3 bases and J by 2 bases, leaving 12 bases between them. Germline CDR1 and CDR2: DFQATT and SNEGSKA (reference sequence). CDR3 length: 14 residues. CDR3 in amino acids: CSARRGLSTDTQYF. The CDR3, as DNA: TGCAGTGCTAGGCGGGGTCTCTCCACAGATACGCAGTATTTT.

The gene calls are TRBV14 and TRBJ1-5; D remains unclear. The CDR3 covers 13 residues. Germline V CDR1 and CDR2: SGHDN, FVKESK. V lost 7 bases, J lost 4 bases, and 11 bases lay in between. The CDR3 region is CASTSHYNQPQHF. For the CDR3, the DNA is TGTGCCAGCACCTCACATTATAATCAGCCCCAGCATTTT.

This clonotype was detected ten times or more. Written as DNA, the CDR3 is TGTGCCAGCAGTCAGCAACTAGCGGGGTACAATGAGCAGTTCTTC. This codes for CASSQQLAGYNEQFF. The chain combines TRBV12-3 or TRBV12-4 with TRBJ2-1; 10 nucleotides agree with TRBD2. The CDR3 runs 15 residues. Trimming took 5 bases from V and 4 from J; bases not matched to a gene: 5.

This clonotype was seen a handful of times. This rearrangement joins TRBV7-3 to TRBJ2-5; D might be TRBD1 (5 bases). The length of the CDR3 is 14 residues. Deletions cut 4 bases from V and 5 bases from J, with 14 bases between. The germline V gene encodes CDR1 SGHTA and CDR2 FQGTGA. CDR3 loop: CASSSQPGSETQYF. The CDR3 bases are TGTGCCAGCAGCTCTCAACCAGGGTCGGAGACCCAGTACTTC. The entire variable domain, with the rest obtained from reference TRBV7-3 and TRBJ2-5, is as follows: GAGVSQTPSNKVTEKGKYVELRCDPISGHTALYWYRQSLGQGPEFLIYFQGTGAADDSGLPNDRFFAVRPEGSVSTLKIQRTERGDSAVYLCASSSQPGSETQYFGPGTRLLVL.

This rearrangement joins TRBV12-3 or TRBV12-4 to TRBJ2-4, with unresolved D. V was clipped by 3 bases and J by 1 base, with 7 bases between them. The CDR3 covers 14 residues. CDR3 nucleotide sequence: TGTGCCAGCAGTTTGGCTGGGGCCAAAAACATTCAGTACTTC. Translated, it gives CASSLAGAKNIQYF.

The V gene is TRBV7-9, the J gene TRBJ2-1, with TRBD1 identical over 11 bases. The CDR3 length is 14 residues. Trimming at V came to 1 base and at J to 9 bases, leaving 2 bases not matched to a gene. Germline assignment: CDR1 SEHNR and CDR2 FQNEAQ (reference sequence). In nucleotides, the CDR3 is TGTGCCAGCAGCTTAGGGACAGGGGGCGGTGAGCAGTTCTTC. It codes for CASSLGTGGGEQFF.

This clonotype has only a few counts. The chain has TRBV7-9 and TRBJ2-4, with a tentative D call TRBD2 (6 bases). The V gene lost 5 bases and the J gene lost 0 bases, with 8 bases spanning the gap. This CDR3 is built from 14 residues. CDR1 SEHNR and CDR2 FQNEAQ come from the germline V gene (reference sequence). The CDR3 DNA is TGTGCCAGCAGCCCGGGAGTAGCCAAAAACATTCAGTACTTC. This sequence encodes CASSPGVAKNIQYF.

A few counts support this clonotype. The gene calls are TRBV7-9 and TRBJ1-2; the D is unclear. The V end was cut by 4 bases, the J end by 7 bases, with 22 bases between. The CDR3 is 16 residues long. Germline loops: CDR1 SEHNR, CDR2 FQNEAQ (reference sequence). The CDR3 coding sequence is TGTGCCAGCAGCTCCACCGTAGCACTGTATGGAAGTGGCTACACCTTC. It yields the protein CASSSTVALYGSGYTF.

The gene calls are TRBV20-1 and TRBJ1-4; tentatively, D is TRBD1 (5 bases). This CDR3 contains 14 residues. Germline-derived CDR1 and CDR2 are DFQATT and SNEGSKA (reference sequence). Trimming cost V 4 bases and J 5 bases, with 14 bases left between them. The CDR3 here is CSATDGGRNEKLFF. Written as DNA, the CDR3 is TGCAGTGCTACGGACGGGGGAAGGAATGAAAAACTGTTTTTT.

The sample holds a few counts of this clonotype. The V gene is TRBV25-1, the J gene TRBJ2-5; D might be TRBD1 (7 bases). Germline values: CDR1 MGHDK, CDR2 SYGVNS. The CDR3 spans 13 residues. The V gene lost 6 bases and the J gene lost 6 bases, with 14 bases spanning the gap. As DNA, the CDR3 is TGTGCCAGCAGCCTGACAGGGAGGAAGACCCAGTACTTC. Translating it yields CASSLTGRKTQYF.

V and J are TRBV6-5 and TRBJ2-1; possibly TRBD1 for D (6 bases). This CDR3 contains 15 residues. V was cut by 4 bases and J by 6 bases, with 16 bases left in between. CDR1 is MNHEY and CDR2 is SVGAGI in the germline V gene. CDR3 amino acids: CASSFSLLGANEQFF. The CDR3, as DNA: TGTGCCAGCAGTTTTTCCCTCCTGGGGGCCAATGAGCAGTTCTTC.

This clonotype was seen a few times. This chain joins TRBV5-1 and TRBJ1-3, with unresolved D. CDR3 length: 15 amino acids. Germline values: CDR1 SGHRS, CDR2 YFSETQ. Trimming cost V 0 bases and J 0 bases, with 7 bases left between them. The CDR3 here is CASSLGANSGNTIYF. The CDR3 region has the DNA TGCGCCAGCAGCTTGGGAGCCAACTCTGGAAACACCATATATTTT. Combining the CDR3 with reference TRBV5-1 and TRBJ1-3 gives the whole variable domain KAGVTQTPRYLIKTRGQQVTLSCSPISGHRSVSWYQQTPGQGLQFLFEYFSETQRNKGNFPGRFSGRQFSNSRSEMNVSTLELGDSALYLCASSLGANSGNTIYFGEGSWLTVV.

This clonotype has only a few counts. The chain is built from TRBV5-1 and TRBJ2-3, with 8 bases aligning to TRBD2. The germline CDR1 and CDR2 sequences are SGHRS and YFSETQ. The V segment lost 2 bases and the J segment 1 base; nucleotides outside the gene matches: 6. The CDR3 loop spans 16 amino acids. The CDR3 protein is CASSFPFGGGTDTQYF. CDR3 in DNA: TGCGCCAGCAGCTTCCCCTTCGGGGGGGGCACAGATACGCAGTATTTT. Supplemented by reference TRBV5-1 and TRBJ2-3, the full variable domain reads KAGVTQTPRYLIKTRGQQVTLSCSPISGHRSVSWYQQTPGQGLQFLFEYFSETQRNKGNFPGRFSGRQFSNSRSEMNVSTLELGDSALYLCASSFPFGGGTDTQYFGPGTRLTVL.

This clonotype has a handful of counts. The chain joins TRBV20-1 to TRBJ2-5; D is possibly TRBD2 (6 bases). The germline V gene encodes CDR1 DFQATT and CDR2 SNEGSKA (reference sequence). V lost 1 base and J 1 base, leaving 7 bases between the germline ends. This CDR3 spans 13 amino acids. CDR3 residues: CSARAGLQETQYF. The CDR3 nucleotides are TGCAGTGCTAGAGCGGGACTCCAAGAGACCCAGTACTTC.

The chain carries TRBV18 and TRBJ2-1; D remains unclear. The CDR3 length is 15 residues. Germline lookup yields CDR1 KGHSH and CDR2 LQKENI. V lost 4 bases to trimming and J lost 0 bases, with 10 bases between them. CDR3 protein: CASSRVPSSYNEQFF. The CDR3 coding sequence is TGTGCCAGCTCACGCGTGCCGAGCTCCTACAATGAGCAGTTCTTC. The full variable domain, completed using reference TRBV18 and TRBJ2-1, is NAGVMQNPRHLVRRRGQEARLRCSPMKGHSHVYWYRQLPEEGLKFMVYLQKENIIDESGMPKERFSAEFPKEGPSILRIQQVVRGDSAAYFCASSRVPSSYNEQFFGPGTRLTVL.

This rearrangement joins TRBV9 to TRBJ1-1; D is uncertain. The germline V gene has CDR1 SGDLS and CDR2 YYNGEE. V lost 3 bases and J lost 3, with 9 bases in between. This CDR3 spans 13 amino acids. The CDR3 here is CASSESTDTEAFF. The CDR3 bases are TGTGCCAGCAGCGAGTCAACGGACACTGAAGCTTTCTTT.

This clonotype was observed a handful of times. The chain uses TRBV10-3 and TRBJ2-5; D unclear. Trimming shortened V by 0 bases and J by 4 bases, and 3 bases separated the two germline ends. Germline CDR1 and CDR2: ENHRY and SYGVKD. CDR3 length equals 12 residues. The CDR3 protein is CAISESLETQYF. CDR3 DNA: TGTGCCATCAGTGAGTCTCTAGAGACCCAGTACTTC.

The V call is TRBV20-1, the J call TRBJ2-2; 10 positions match TRBD1. Germline trimming cut 3 bases from V and 5 bases from J; bases unmatched to any gene: 3. The length of the CDR3 is 14 residues. The V gene's germline CDR1 is DFQATT and CDR2 SNEGSKA (reference sequence). Here the CDR3 reads CSASGDRGTGELFF. The DNA of the CDR3 is TGCAGTGCTAGTGGGGACAGGGGAACCGGGGAGCTGTTTTTT.

This clonotype was counted only a few times. The chain recombines TRBV6-5 with TRBJ2-2; D is perhaps TRBD1 (5 bases). CDR3 length: 14 residues. The germline V and J ends were trimmed by 2 bases and 3 bases, with 7 bases remaining between them. Germline assignment: CDR1 MNHEY and CDR2 SVGAGI. For the CDR3, the DNA is TGTGCCAGCAGTTACGCCAGGGACACCGGGGAGCTGTTTTTT. This encodes CASSYARDTGELFF.

The gene calls are TRBV7-6 and TRBJ2-1; 9 nucleotides align to TRBD1. The CDR3 is 15 amino acids. Germline V lookup: CDR1 SGHVS, CDR2 FNYEAQ. V was clipped by 4 bases and J by 8 bases; unmatched bases: 9. The CDR3: CASSSGTGSVYEQFF. In DNA, the CDR3 is TGTGCCAGCAGCTCCGGGACAGGGAGTGTATATGAGCAGTTCTTC. The variable domain in full, completed from reference TRBV7-6 and TRBJ2-1, reads GAGVSQSPRYKVTKRGQDVALRCDPISGHVSLYWYRQALGQGPEFLTYFNYEAQQDKSGLPNDRFSAERPEGSISTLTIQRTEQRDSAMYRCASSSGTGSVYEQFFGPGTRLTVL.

This clonotype was observed a handful of times. J is TRBJ1-1 and V is TRBV29-1; 8 bases match TRBD1. The germline V gene has CDR1 SQVTM and CDR2 ANQGSEA. V lost 3 bases and J lost 7; bases outside the gene matches: 7. The CDR3 has 13 residues. The CDR3 DNA follows: TGCAGCGTTGAGCGCGGGACAGGCCTTGAAGCTTTCTTT. Translated: CSVERGTGLEAFF.

The V gene is TRBV7-8, the J gene TRBJ2-3, with a tentative D call TRBD1 (5 bases). Trimming pared 4 bases from V and 1 base from J, leaving 15 bases between. Germline lookup yields CDR1 SGHVS and CDR2 FQNEAQ. The CDR3 contains 16 residues. In DNA, the CDR3 is TGTGCCAGCAGCTATCTTAGACAGAGACGCACAGATACGCAGTATTTT. It specifies CASSYLRQRRTDTQYF.

In nucleotides, the CDR3 is TGTGCCAGCAGGCGTAGCGGGGGGGAGCAGTTCTTC. It yields the protein CASRRSGGEQFF. J is TRBJ2-1 and V is TRBV12-3 or TRBV12-4; 10 bases are a match to TRBD2. This CDR3 spans 12 amino acids. V trimming: 6 bases; J trimming: 10 bases; junction bases outside the gene matches: 3.

The CDR3 is CSTNPWGEQYF. The CDR3 nucleotides read TGCAGTACTAACCCCTGGGGGGAGCAGTACTTC. This sequence joins TRBV20-1 and TRBJ2-7, with D perhaps assigned TRBD1 or TRBD2 (5 bases each). Trimming left V 8 bases short and J 7 bases short, with 15 bases between. The CDR3 consists of 11 residues. Germline CDR1 reads DFQATT; CDR2 reads SNEGSKA (reference sequence).

In DNA form, the CDR3 reads TGCAGTGCTAGAAATCGGGGGGGCCCCACAGATACGCAGTATTTT. This encodes CSARNRGGPTDTQYF. V is TRBV20-1 and J is TRBJ2-3; 8 nucleotides agree with TRBD2. CDR1 and CDR2 from the germline V gene are DFQATT and SNEGSKA (reference sequence). This CDR3 spans 15 amino acids. Germline trimming cut 2 bases from V and 2 bases from J; bases unmatched to any gene: 6.

This clonotype occurred a few times. The CDR3 DNA reads TGTGCCAGTAGCGGGGGCTACCAAGAGACCCAGTACTTC. Translation: CASSGGYQETQYF. This chain links TRBV24-1 with TRBJ2-5; 9 bases agree with TRBD2. V was pared by 11 bases and J by 0 bases, with 3 bases of the junction left unmatched. This CDR3 region has 13 residues. Germline V lookup: CDR1 KGHDR, CDR2 SFDVKD.

V usage is TRBV29-1 and J usage is TRBJ1-2; weak D call: TRBD1 (5 bases). The CDR3 contains 12 residues. CDR1 is SQVTM and CDR2 is ANQGSEA in the germline V gene. V lost 4 bases and J 7 bases, leaving 13 bases between the germline ends. DNA of the CDR3: TGCAGCGTTGGGACAAGGGAGAGTGGCTACACCTTC. This codes for CSVGTRESGYTF.

This clonotype was seen a few times. The chain carries TRBV12-3 or TRBV12-4 and TRBJ2-3, with 8 bases that match TRBD1. CDR3 length: 16 amino acids. After removal of 3 bases from V and 3 bases from J, the junction contained 8 bases not matched to a gene. The CDR3 coding sequence is TGTGCCAGCAGTTTTTTCACAGGGGGACGGACAGATACGCAGTATTTT. Translating gives CASSFFTGGRTDTQYF.

The chain carries TRBV5-1 and TRBJ1-4; no reliable D call. The CDR3 spans 11 residues. Germline-derived CDR1 and CDR2 are SGHRS and YFSETQ. Trimming took 5 bases from V and 4 from J, leaving 3 bases between them. CDR3 nucleotides: TGCGCCAGCAGGATTAATGAAAAACTGTTTTTT. Protein sequence: CASRINEKLFF.

The V gene is TRBV6-5, the J gene TRBJ1-1; 8 bases align to TRBD1. V gave up 8 bases and J gave up 8 bases; unmatched junction bases: 1. Germline values: CDR1 MNHEY, CDR2 SVGAGI. The length of the CDR3 is 10 residues. Written as DNA, the CDR3 is TGTGCCAGCGGACAGGGAGAAGCTTTCTTT. It specifies CASGQGEAFF.